The entry that follows covers one T cell receptor beta chain sequence. In germline, CDR1 is SQVTM, CDR2 ANQGSEA. V shed 7 bases and J 1 base; nucleotides not matched to a gene: 5. This CDR3 is 13 amino acids long. This specimen belongs to a study of blood T cell repertoires in COVID-19. About the research overall: The United States, Italy and Spain were the sources of the acute and convalescent COVID-19 samples. Sources were T cells, B-cell-depleted T cells, or PBMCs; the material itself was cDNA or gDNA.

Per the study methods: Amplification of reference gene primers was used by the study to estimate nucleated cell counts. Some clones are missing from TCRdb's copy, which holds only in-frame ones; the method was immunoSEQ multiplex PCR. The D gene and trimming were derived from the DNA, and the V and J assignments and clone size from that table. The repertoire holds fewer than 50,000 clones, 65% to 80% seen once, with roughly 25% in the top ten. Sequenced sample: peripheral blood. The receptor was derived from a man in his 70s with acute or convalescent COVID-19. The chain employs TRBV29-1 and TRBJ1-2, with 8 bases lining up with TRBD1. The CDR3 loop reads CSAETGVNYGYTF. Here the CDR3 DNA reads TGCAGCGCTGAGACAGGGGTTAACTATGGCTACACCTTC. Complete variable domain (other parts from reference TRBV29-1 and TRBJ1-2): SAVISQKPSRDICQRGTSLTIQCQVDSQVTMMFWYRQQPGQSLTLIATANQGSEATYESGFVIDKFPISRPNLTFSTLTVSNMSPEDSSIYLCSAETGVNYGYTFGSGTRLTVV.